This T cell receptor beta chain emerged from a study of T cells in Graves' hyperthyroidism and ophthalmopathy. Notes on the study in general: Most thyroid clonotypes expanded above 0.001 appeared in blood too. Stable hyperthyroidism and ophthalmopathy were separated using 13 V-J signatures. Before onset, by a median of approximately 5.9 months, the model predicted ophthalmopathy.

RNA transcripts served as the template for amplifying TCR beta CDR3 regions. The HTBI set primed first-round TCR CDR3 RT-PCR. In TCRdb, the multiplex PCR reads were re-called with MiXCR into one record per CDR3 protein. The sample has more than 450,000 distinct CDR3 sequences, 15% to 20% seen once; the top ten hold about 45%. A single count supports this clonotype. Its target is not known. The CDR3 consists of 12 residues. The germline CDR1 and CDR2 sequences are MNHEY and SMNVEV (reference sequence). Trimming pared 3 bases from V and 13 bases from J, leaving 12 bases between. The V and J genes are TRBV27 and TRBJ2-2; D is unresolved. The sample was blood. The TCR was taken from a man aged 35 to 55 with Graves' ophthalmopathy. The CDR3: CASSFPGRSLFF. The CDR3 DNA is TGTGCCAGCAGTTTCCCGGGTCGTTCGCTGTTTTTT.